The rows below give T cell receptor beta chains drawn from one sample of a study of T-cell memory formation after mild COVID-19. TCRdb reprocessed the 5' RACE reads with MiXCR, giving one entry per CDR3 protein. The sample includes about 110,000 distinct CDR3 sequences, over 10% of them seen just once. The material sequenced was PBMCs or a T cell subset sorted from them (not recorded which). These TCRs come from an adult woman who had mild COVID-19 (a few samples of this study predate the infection). Cell type and time point are not known. The CDR3 runs from the conserved cysteine through the conserved F or W. Fields, in order: V gene, clone size, CDR3 length, D gene, J gene, CDR3 protein, CDR3 DNA. D genes are given only for firm matches. Clone size is stated in some rows and not others, as once, few, many or a class when expanded.

v_gene: TRBV7-8; abundance: many; len: 15; d_gene: TRBD2; j_gene: TRBJ2-7; CDR3aa: CASSLSGREAYEQYF; CDR3nt: TGTGCCAGCAGCTTAAGTGGGCGGGAGGCTTACGAGCAGTACTTC
v_gene: TRBV7-3; abundance: .; len: 14; d_gene: .; j_gene: TRBJ2-1; CDR3aa: CASTMLGSYNEQFF; CDR3nt: TGTGCCAGCACAATGCTGGGATCCTACAATGAGCAGTTCTTC
v_gene: TRBV19; abundance: many; len: 15; d_gene: TRBD2; j_gene: TRBJ2-3; CDR3aa: CASSSLAGATDTQYF; CDR3nt: TGTGCCAGTAGTTCGCTAGCGGGAGCCACAGATACGCAGTATTTT
v_gene: TRBV9; abundance: few; len: 16; d_gene: TRBD2; j_gene: TRBJ2-7; CDR3aa: CASSVTGTSGFWEQYF; CDR3nt: TGTGCCAGCAGCGTCACCGGGACTAGCGGGTTTTGGGAGCAGTACTTC
v_gene: TRBV7-6; abundance: .; len: 16; d_gene: TRBD2; j_gene: TRBJ2-1; CDR3aa: CASSPTGLAADNEQFF; CDR3nt: TGTGCCAGCAGCCCAACGGGACTAGCGGCTGACAATGAGCAGTTCTTC
v_gene: TRBV20-1; abundance: few; len: 14; d_gene: .; j_gene: TRBJ1-1; CDR3aa: CSALRQDRTSEAFF; CDR3nt: TGCAGTGCTTTAAGACAGGACCGGACCTCTGAAGCTTTCTTT
v_gene: TRBV12-3/TRBV12-4; abundance: .; len: 12; d_gene: .; j_gene: TRBJ2-5; CDR3aa: CASSPMRETQYF; CDR3nt: TGTGCCAGCAGCCCGATGCGGGAGACCCAGTACTTC
v_gene: TRBV4-1; abundance: few; len: 16; d_gene: .; j_gene: TRBJ1-4; CDR3aa: CASSQVYSGDNEKLFF; CDR3nt: TGCGCCAGCAGCCAAGTCTATTCCGGAGATAATGAAAAACTGTTTTTT
v_gene: TRBV11-2; abundance: few; len: 16; d_gene: TRBD2; j_gene: TRBJ2-5; CDR3aa: CASSLGLAGGAETQYF; CDR3nt: TGTGCCAGCAGCCTAGGACTAGCGGGAGGTGCAGAGACCCAGTACTTC
v_gene: TRBV12-3/TRBV12-4; abundance: .; len: 18; d_gene: .; j_gene: TRBJ1-5; CDR3aa: CASSFTPGREYSNQPQHF; CDR3nt: TGTGCCAGCAGTTTTACCCCAGGACGGGAGTATAGCAATCAGCCCCAGCATTTT
v_gene: TRBV20-1; abundance: .; len: 13; d_gene: .; j_gene: TRBJ2-1; CDR3aa: CSARVAGGTTGFF; CDR3nt: .
v_gene: TRBV11-2; abundance: few; len: 15; d_gene: TRBD2; j_gene: TRBJ2-1; CDR3aa: CAGDPGTSGRNEQFF; CDR3nt: TGTGCCGGCGATCCCGGGACTAGCGGGCGTAATGAGCAGTTCTTC
v_gene: TRBV9; abundance: few; len: 15; d_gene: .; j_gene: TRBJ1-3; CDR3aa: CASSPEGFTGNTIYF; CDR3nt: TGTGCCAGCAGCCCGGAGGGTTTCACTGGAAACACCATATATTTT
v_gene: TRBV24-1; abundance: few; len: 14; d_gene: .; j_gene: TRBJ2-1; CDR3aa: CATSDFLAGNEQFF; CDR3nt: TGTGCCACCAGTGATTTTTTGGCAGGGAATGAGCAGTTCTTC
v_gene: TRBV24-1; abundance: few; len: 13; d_gene: .; j_gene: TRBJ2-2; CDR3aa: CATGRPETGELFF; CDR3nt: TGTGCCACAGGACGGCCAGAGACCGGGGAGCTGTTTTTT
v_gene: TRBV19; abundance: few; len: 13; d_gene: .; j_gene: TRBJ2-7; CDR3aa: CASSWDDSYEQYF; CDR3nt: TGTGCCAGTAGTTGGGACGACTCCTACGAGCAGTACTTC
v_gene: TRBV2; abundance: .; len: 17; d_gene: .; j_gene: TRBJ1-4; CDR3aa: CASSNPWSGGANEKLFF; CDR3nt: TGTGCCAGCAGTAACCCTTGGTCGGGAGGGGCTAATGAAAAACTGTTTTTT
v_gene: TRBV7-8; abundance: few; len: 16; d_gene: .; j_gene: TRBJ1-2; CDR3aa: CASSFYRVDARSGYTF; CDR3nt: TGTGCCAGCAGCTTCTACAGGGTAGATGCACGTAGTGGCTACACCTTC
v_gene: TRBV12-3/TRBV12-4; abundance: few; len: 14; d_gene: .; j_gene: TRBJ1-5; CDR3aa: CASSSGFYHQPQHF; CDR3nt: TGTGCCAGCAGTTCCGGGTTTTACCATCAGCCCCAGCATTTT
v_gene: TRBV5-1; abundance: few; len: 15; d_gene: .; j_gene: TRBJ2-5; CDR3aa: CASSLLQGGAETQYF; CDR3nt: TGCGCCAGCAGCTTGCTCCAGGGAGGTGCAGAGACCCAGTACTTC
v_gene: TRBV15; abundance: .; len: 15; d_gene: .; j_gene: TRBJ2-1; CDR3aa: CATSGYSSSYNEQFF; CDR3nt: TGTGCCACCAGCGGGTACTCGAGCTCCTACAATGAGCAGTTCTTC
v_gene: TRBV7-6; abundance: few; len: 13; d_gene: TRBD2; j_gene: TRBJ2-1; CDR3aa: CASSLSSGGGLFF; CDR3nt: TGTGCCAGCAGCTTATCGAGCGGGGGCGGCCTGTTCTTC
v_gene: TRBV20-1; abundance: few; len: 14; d_gene: .; j_gene: TRBJ2-2; CDR3aa: CSARDFLNTGELFF; CDR3nt: TGCAGTGCCCGGGACTTCTTAAACACCGGGGAGCTGTTTTTT
v_gene: TRBV20-1; abundance: .; len: 13; d_gene: .; j_gene: TRBJ2-7; CDR3aa: CSARDDPSYEQYF; CDR3nt: TGCAGTGCTAGAGATGACCCGTCCTACGAGCAGTACTTC
v_gene: TRBV19; abundance: .; len: 16; d_gene: .; j_gene: TRBJ1-5; CDR3aa: CASSFLGTEVNQPQHF; CDR3nt: TGTGCCAGTAGCTTCCTCGGGACGGAAGTCAATCAGCCCCAGCATTTT
v_gene: TRBV23-1; abundance: few; len: 13; d_gene: .; j_gene: TRBJ2-5; CDR3aa: CASRASGAETQYF; CDR3nt: TGCGCCAGCAGAGCATCCGGTGCGGAGACCCAGTACTTC
v_gene: TRBV12-3/TRBV12-4; abundance: .; len: 15; d_gene: TRBD1; j_gene: TRBJ2-7; CDR3aa: CASSLTTGLLYEQYF; CDR3nt: TGTGCCAGCAGTCTAACGACAGGGCTTCTTTACGAGCAGTACTTC
v_gene: TRBV5-1; abundance: few; len: 14; d_gene: TRBD1; j_gene: TRBJ2-5; CDR3aa: CASSIDRGEETQYF; CDR3nt: TGCGCCAGCAGCATAGACAGGGGAGAAGAGACCCAGTACTTC
v_gene: TRBV29-1; abundance: few; len: 16; d_gene: TRBD2; j_gene: TRBJ2-7; CDR3aa: CSVYLLTSGRVYEQYF; CDR3nt: TGCAGCGTCTACCTCTTGACTAGCGGGAGGGTATACGAGCAGTACTTC
v_gene: TRBV12-3/TRBV12-4; abundance: .; len: 13; d_gene: .; j_gene: TRBJ2-1; CDR3aa: CASSLANYNEQFF; CDR3nt: TGTGCCAGCAGTTTGGCTAACTACAATGAGCAGTTCTTC
v_gene: TRBV7-9; abundance: medium-sized; len: 10; d_gene: .; j_gene: TRBJ2-3; CDR3aa: CASSADTQYF; CDR3nt: TGTGCCAGCAGCGCGGATACGCAGTATTTT
v_gene: TRBV10-3; abundance: few; len: 15; d_gene: .; j_gene: TRBJ2-3; CDR3aa: CAISSTREFTDTQYF; CDR3nt: TGTGCCATCAGCTCGACTAGAGAATTTACAGATACGCAGTATTTT
v_gene: TRBV5-1; abundance: many; len: 14; d_gene: .; j_gene: TRBJ2-2; CDR3aa: CASSPGMNTGELFF; CDR3nt: TGCGCCAGCAGCCCAGGAATGAACACCGGGGAGCTGTTTTTT
v_gene: TRBV24-1; abundance: few; len: 17; d_gene: .; j_gene: TRBJ2-1; CDR3aa: CATSDLRSGLNYNEQFF; CDR3nt: TGTGCCACCAGTGATTTGCGCTCGGGACTTAACTACAATGAGCAGTTCTTC
v_gene: TRBV20-1; abundance: .; len: 16; d_gene: .; j_gene: TRBJ2-3; CDR3aa: CSANPTWTGGTDTQYF; CDR3nt: TGCAGTGCTAACCCGACCTGGACGGGAGGCACAGATACGCAGTATTTT
v_gene: TRBV5-6; abundance: .; len: 18; d_gene: TRBD2; j_gene: TRBJ2-1; CDR3aa: CASSAGLWTSGGANEQFF; CDR3nt: TGTGCCAGCAGCGCCGGGCTCTGGACTAGCGGGGGGGCCAATGAGCAGTTCTTC
v_gene: TRBV7-8; abundance: .; len: 15; d_gene: TRBD1; j_gene: TRBJ1-1; CDR3aa: CASSLRDRGGTEAFF; CDR3nt: TGTGCCAGCAGCCTTCGAGACAGGGGTGGCACTGAAGCTTTCTTT
v_gene: TRBV7-2; abundance: .; len: 12; d_gene: .; j_gene: TRBJ2-7; CDR3aa: CASSFPPFEQYF; CDR3nt: TGTGCCAGCAGCTTCCCCCCTTTCGAGCAGTACTTC
v_gene: TRBV10-3; abundance: .; len: 14; d_gene: .; j_gene: TRBJ2-3; CDR3aa: CAISGGYATDTQYF; CDR3nt: TGTGCCATCAGCGGGGGCTACGCCACAGATACGCAGTATTTT
v_gene: TRBV28; abundance: few; len: 13; d_gene: .; j_gene: TRBJ2-7; CDR3aa: CASKTALSYEQYF; CDR3nt: TGTGCCAGCAAGACGGCACTCTCCTACGAGCAGTACTTC
v_gene: TRBV7-9; abundance: few; len: 15; d_gene: .; j_gene: TRBJ1-1; CDR3aa: CASSLAGRGNTEAFF; CDR3nt: TGTGCCAGCAGCTTAGCGGGACGGGGAAACACTGAAGCTTTCTTT
v_gene: TRBV12-3/TRBV12-4; abundance: many; len: 14; d_gene: TRBD1; j_gene: TRBJ1-1; CDR3aa: CASSLTGWGTEAFF; CDR3nt: TGTGCCAGCAGTTTGACAGGGTGGGGCACTGAAGCTTTCTTT
v_gene: TRBV7-3; abundance: few; len: 15; d_gene: .; j_gene: TRBJ2-7; CDR3aa: CASSLAAGANYEQYF; CDR3nt: TGTGCCAGCAGCTTAGCGGCAGGGGCAAACTACGAGCAGTACTTC
v_gene: TRBV7-3; abundance: .; len: 13; d_gene: .; j_gene: TRBJ1-1; CDR3aa: CASTFGAGTEAFF; CDR3nt: TGTGCCAGCACATTCGGAGCGGGCACTGAAGCTTTCTTT
v_gene: TRBV5-1; abundance: .; len: 16; d_gene: TRBD1; j_gene: TRBJ2-7; CDR3aa: CASSLPRDRASYEQYF; CDR3nt: TGCGCCAGCAGCTTACCCCGGGACAGGGCTTCCTACGAGCAGTACTTC
v_gene: TRBV6-5; abundance: .; len: 15; d_gene: .; j_gene: TRBJ2-2; CDR3aa: CASSPGTPNTGELFF; CDR3nt: TGTGCCAGCAGTCCCGGGACTCCGAACACCGGGGAGCTGTTTTTT
v_gene: TRBV15; abundance: few; len: 15; d_gene: .; j_gene: TRBJ2-2; CDR3aa: CATSRGGEGTGELFF; CDR3nt: TGTGCCACCAGCAGAGGAGGGGAAGGCACCGGGGAGCTGTTTTTT
v_gene: TRBV5-6; abundance: few; len: 14; d_gene: .; j_gene: TRBJ2-5; CDR3aa: CASSLGRSQETQYF; CDR3nt: TGTGCCAGCAGCTTGGGGCGGTCCCAAGAGACCCAGTACTTC
v_gene: TRBV29-1; abundance: few; len: 17; d_gene: TRBD2; j_gene: TRBJ2-7; CDR3aa: CSAGPGLAGGEAYEQYF; CDR3nt: TGCAGCGCTGGCCCGGGACTAGCGGGAGGGGAGGCCTACGAGCAGTACTTC
v_gene: TRBV12-3/TRBV12-4; abundance: .; len: 12; d_gene: .; j_gene: TRBJ2-1; CDR3aa: CASSRSDNEQFF; CDR3nt: TGTGCCAGCAGCCGATCGGATAATGAGCAGTTCTTC
v_gene: TRBV9; abundance: .; len: 15; d_gene: .; j_gene: TRBJ2-5; CDR3aa: CASSPSGLRQETQYF; CDR3nt: TGTGCCAGCAGCCCCTCGGGGCTGCGTCAGGAGACCCAGTACTTC
v_gene: TRBV9; abundance: medium-sized; len: 15; d_gene: .; j_gene: TRBJ1-2; CDR3aa: CASSTLTGSDYGYTF; CDR3nt: TGTGCCAGCAGCACACTGACTGGAAGTGACTATGGCTACACCTTC
v_gene: TRBV6-2/TRBV6-3; abundance: .; len: 15; d_gene: .; j_gene: TRBJ2-6; CDR3aa: CASSYGATGANVLTF; CDR3nt: TGTGCCAGCAGCTATGGGGCGACTGGGGCCAACGTCCTGACTTTC
v_gene: TRBV27; abundance: few; len: 16; d_gene: .; j_gene: TRBJ2-7; CDR3aa: CASSLEGSPAAYEQYF; CDR3nt: TGTGCCAGCAGTTTAGAAGGGAGTCCAGCGGCCTACGAGCAGTACTTC
v_gene: TRBV5-6; abundance: .; len: 15; d_gene: .; j_gene: TRBJ2-1; CDR3aa: CASSLVGRGDNEQFF; CDR3nt: TGTGCCAGCAGCTTGGTTGGGAGAGGGGACAATGAGCAGTTCTTC
v_gene: TRBV2; abundance: many; len: 13; d_gene: TRBD2; j_gene: TRBJ2-3; CDR3aa: CASSEGNSGLRYF; CDR3nt: TGTGCCAGCAGTGAGGGGAATAGCGGGTTAAGGTATTTT
v_gene: TRBV12-3/TRBV12-4; abundance: many; len: 15; d_gene: TRBD2; j_gene: TRBJ2-1; CDR3aa: CASSQLAGNRDEQFF; CDR3nt: TGTGCCAGCAGTCAGCTAGCGGGCAATCGCGATGAGCAGTTCTTC